The 25 T cell receptor beta chains in this list originate from one sample, sequenced in a study of T cells in Graves' hyperthyroidism and ophthalmopathy. The source material, RNA transcripts, was used to amplify TCR beta CDR3 regions. The HTBI set primed first-round TCR CDR3 RT-PCR. Each CDR3 protein gets one entry after TCRdb re-called the multiplex PCR reads with MiXCR. The sample has about half a million distinct CDR3 sequences, approximately 23% seen once; the top ten hold 45% to 55%. The specimen was blood. The receptor set was obtained from a woman aged 70 to 79 with Graves' ophthalmopathy.

This clonotype was seen more than once but under ten times. This chain joins TRBV2 and TRBJ1-1; 9 bases fit TRBD1. The germline V gene has CDR1 SNHLY and CDR2 FYNNEI. The V and J ends lost 11 bases and 4 bases, in that order; junction bases with no gene match: 11. The CDR3 is made up of 14 amino acids. Written as DNA, the CDR3 is TGTGCCTCTTGGGACAGGGCCCTTTTCACTGAAGCTTTCTTT. Protein sequence: CASWDRALFTEAFF.

This clonotype came up a few times. The chain has TRBV6-1 and TRBJ2-7, with D unresolved. The CDR3 has 13 residues. Trimming removed 6 bases at V and 9 bases at J, with 18 bases between. Germline V gene lookup returns CDR1 MNHNS and CDR2 SASEGT. The CDR3 loop is CASSPADLLAQYF. For the CDR3, the DNA is TGTGCCAGCAGCCCCGCCGACCTCCTGGCGCAGTACTTC.

This clonotype was counted ten times or more. The V call is TRBV7-2, the J call TRBJ2-7, with TRBD2 matching over 11 bases. Trimming removed 4 bases from V and 6 bases from J; junction bases left unmatched: 5. The germline CDR1 and CDR2 sequences are SGHTA and FQGNSA. The CDR3 is 14 residues long. CDR3 nucleotide sequence: TGTGCCAGCAGCTCTAGCGGGAGGTATAGCGAGCAGTACTTC. It codes for CASSSSGRYSEQYF.

This clonotype occurred many times. V gene TRBV2 combines with J gene TRBJ2-2; D might be TRBD2 (6 bases). The V gene lost 7 bases and the J gene lost 4 bases, with 19 bases spanning the gap. The germline CDR1 and CDR2 sequences are SNHLY and FYNNEI. This CDR3 comprises 16 residues. CDR3 protein: CASIRDFALGTGELFF. In nucleotides, the CDR3 is TGTGCCAGCATCCGGGACTTTGCCCTCGGCACCGGGGAGCTGTTTTTT.

CDR3 DNA sequence: TGCAGTGCTAAGGACAGGGCTAATTCACCCCTCCACTTT. Encoded protein: CSAKDRANSPLHF. The chain links TRBV20-1 to TRBJ1-6; 8 bases are shared with TRBD1. This CDR3 contains 13 residues. Germline V gene data show CDR1 as DFQATT and CDR2 as SNEGSKA (reference sequence). Trimming cost V 4 bases and J 6 bases; bases outside gene matches: 2.

This clonotype has a handful of counts. The rearrangement links TRBV11-2 to TRBJ2-2, with 10 positions matching TRBD1. The length of the CDR3 is 19 residues. Germline lookup yields CDR1 SGHAT and CDR2 FQNNGV. Losses at the gene ends were 1 base for V and 2 bases for J; bases not matched to a gene: 10. This CDR3 is CASSLVLLGQGRNTGELFF. In DNA, the CDR3 is TGTGCCAGCAGCTTAGTCCTCCTGGGACAGGGGAGAAACACCGGGGAGCTGTTTTTT.

The sample holds a few counts of this clonotype. A read error may explain this, as a much larger clone is one base away. This chain joins TRBV2 and TRBJ2-2, with 7 bases matching TRBD1. The CDR3 is 16 amino acids. Germline CDR1 is SNHLY and CDR2 is FYNNEI. The CDR3 bases are TGTGCCAGCACCCTCCCCGGGACAGCTAACACCGGGAAGCTGTTTTTT. It specifies CASTLPGTANTGKLFF.

About this clonotype: A much bigger clone sits one base away, suggesting this may be a read error. This chain uses TRBV7-9 with TRBJ1-5; no firm D call. V shed 4 bases and J shed 3 bases, with 7 bases lying between them. In germline, CDR1 is SEHNR, CDR2 FQNEAQ (reference sequence). This CDR3 region has 13 residues. Here the CDR3 reads CASSSWINQPQHF. The CDR3, as DNA: TGTGCCAGCAGCTCATGGATCAATCAGCCCCAGCATTTT.

This clonotype appeared a few times. The chain couples TRBV6-1 to TRBJ2-5; D is uncertain. Between the trimmed V and J ends, which lost 7 bases and 0 bases, there was a span of 9 bases. The CDR3 is 13 amino acids. From germline, CDR1 is MNHNS and CDR2 SASEGT. The DNA for the CDR3 is TGTGCCAGCATTATTCCGTACCAAGAGACCCAGTACTTC. Its protein is CASIIPYQETQYF.

In its sample, this clonotype was seen a few times. The rearrangement uses TRBV28 and TRBJ1-5; D is unresolved. The CDR3 is 15 residues long. V lost 2 bases and J lost 6, with 14 bases in between. Germline V gene data show CDR1 as MDHEN and CDR2 as SYDVKM. CDR3 DNA: TGTGCCAGCAGTTTAATTTCCCGACTCCCTCAGCCCCAGCATTTT. Its protein product is CASSLISRLPQPQHF. Full variable domain (outside the CDR3, taken from reference TRBV28 and TRBJ1-5): DVKVTQSSRYLVKRTGEKVFLECVQDMDHENMFWYRQDPGLGLRLIYFSYDVKMKEKGDIPEGYSVSREKKERFSLILESASTNQTSMYLCASSLISRLPQPQHFGDGTRLSIL.

This clonotype was detected only a few times. This sequence joins TRBV28 and TRBJ2-2; 7 nucleotides match TRBD1. The CDR3 is 15 amino acids. After removal of 6 bases from V and 5 bases from J, the junction contained 9 bases not matched to a gene. Germline V gene lookup returns CDR1 MDHEN and CDR2 SYDVKM. The CDR3, as DNA: TGTGCCAGCAGACGGACAGGAACTGTTACCGGGGAGCTGTTTTTT. It codes for CASRRTGTVTGELFF.

A few counts support this clonotype. The rearrangement joins TRBV20-1 to TRBJ2-1, with TRBD1 identical over 9 bases. The CDR3 extends over 16 amino acids. Trimming cost V 5 bases and J 4 bases; bases outside gene matches: 12. CDR1 and CDR2 (germline): DFQATT, SNEGSKA (reference sequence). The CDR3 protein is CSASDPRDRAYNEQFF. Written as DNA, the CDR3 is TGCAGTGCTTCGGACCCCCGGGACAGGGCTTACAATGAGCAGTTCTTC.

This clonotype was counted between two and nine times. The CDR3: CASSGVAGVEQFF. In DNA, the CDR3 is TGTGCCAGCAGTGGGGTGGCGGGGGTTGAGCAGTTCTTC. The J gene is TRBJ2-1, the V gene TRBV2; 7 bases map to TRBD2. Germline V gene sequence: CDR1 SNHLY, CDR2 FYNNEI. The length of the CDR3 is 13 residues. V was pared by 4 bases and J by 9 bases, with 6 bases of the junction left unmatched.

This clonotype was detected a few times. The V and J genes are TRBV3-1 and TRBJ2-7; D call uncertain. From germline, CDR1 is LGHDT and CDR2 YNNKEL (reference sequence). Trimming stripped 0 bases from V and 9 bases from J, with 15 bases between. The CDR3 totals 14 residues. The CDR3 nucleotides are TGTGCCAGCAGCCAAGATTGGACCGGTCTTGGGCAGTACTTC. Its protein is CASSQDWTGLGQYF.

This chain uses TRBV7-9 with TRBJ2-4; D ambiguous. CDR1 is SEHNR, CDR2 FQNEAQ, per germline (reference sequence). The CDR3 runs 15 residues. Trimming shortened V by 5 bases and J by 5 bases, and 16 bases separated the two germline ends. CDR3 residues: CASSPPGLPENIQYF. Here the CDR3 DNA reads TGTGCCAGCAGCCCCCCCGGGCTACCCGAAAACATTCAGTACTTC.

This chain uses TRBV7-2 with TRBJ2-2, with 14 positions matching TRBD2. The CDR3 runs 16 residues. V lost 7 bases to trimming and J lost 4 bases; unmatched junction nucleotides: 5. Per germline, CDR1 SGHTA and CDR2 FQGNSA. The CDR3 DNA sequence: TGTGCCAGCATGGGACTAGCGGGAGATGTCACCGGGGAGCTGTTTTTT. Protein: CASMGLAGDVTGELFF.

The chain employs TRBV7-3 and TRBJ2-3; possibly TRBD1 for D (6 bases). CDR3 length: 14 residues. V dropped 4 bases and J dropped 3 bases, with 11 bases sitting between them. CDR1 and CDR2 (germline): SGHTA, FQGTGA. CDR3 region: CASSYTGPTDTQYF. CDR3 bases: TGTGCCAGCAGCTATACAGGGCCTACAGATACGCAGTATTTT.

This clonotype showed up many times. The chain joins TRBV7-9 to TRBJ2-1; 9 bases fit TRBD2. Trimming cost V 5 bases and J 9 bases; bases outside gene matches: 14. CDR3 length: 16 residues. Germline V gene data show CDR1 as SEHNR and CDR2 as FQNEAQ (reference sequence). The DNA for the CDR3 is TGTGCCAGCAGCAGAACAAGCGGGAGGAAGGCACCTGAGCAGTTCTTC. It specifies CASSRTSGRKAPEQFF.

This clonotype was seen more than once but under ten times. V is TRBV15 and J is TRBJ1-3; D unclear. V lost 5 bases to trimming and J lost 0 bases, with 8 bases between them. CDR1 and CDR2 (germline): LNHNV, YYDKDF (reference sequence). The CDR3 contains 14 residues. The CDR3 loop is CATSARNSGNTIYF. The CDR3 region has the DNA TGTGCCACCAGCGCCCGTAACTCTGGAAACACCATATATTTT.

This chain joins TRBV13 and TRBJ2-1; no clear D gene. The CDR3 consists of 11 residues. Germline V gives CDR1 PRHDT, CDR2 FYEKMQ (reference sequence). Trimming stripped 6 bases from V and 8 bases from J, with 8 bases between. This CDR3 reads CASSAGHEQFF. The DNA for the CDR3 is TGTGCCAGCAGTGCCGGGCATGAGCAGTTCTTC.

This clonotype was observed many times. This chain connects TRBV2 to TRBJ2-5; the match to TRBD2 covers 9 bases. This CDR3 contains 14 residues. J was trimmed by 2 bases and V by 6 bases; bases with no gene match: 4. Germline V gives CDR1 SNHLY, CDR2 FYNNEI. This CDR3 is CASRAGGRQETQYF. The CDR3 DNA sequence: TGTGCCAGCAGGGCGGGAGGGCGACAAGAGACCCAGTACTTC. The variable domain in full, completed from reference TRBV2 and TRBJ2-5, reads EPEVTQTPSHQVTQMGQEVILRCVPISNHLYFYWYRQILGQKVEFLVSFYNNEISEKSEIFDDQFSVERPDGSNFTLKIRSTKLEDSAMYFCASRAGGRQETQYFGPGTRLLVL.

V gene TRBV5-5 combines with J gene TRBJ1-3, with D maybe TRBD1 (6 bases). Germline loops: CDR1 SGHKS, CDR2 YYEKEE (reference sequence). The CDR3 contains 16 residues. Trimming stripped 0 bases from V and 0 bases from J, with 10 bases between. The CDR3 DNA sequence: TGTGCCAGCAGCTTGGTCGGACAGAGCTCTGGAAACACCATATATTTT. As protein: CASSLVGQSSGNTIYF.

This clonotype was observed at least ten times. V and J are TRBV30 and TRBJ1-1, with D possibly being TRBD1 (5 bases). V lost 3 bases to trimming and J lost 2 bases, with 7 bases between them. This CDR3 is built from 12 residues. Per the germline V gene, CDR1 is GTSNPN and CDR2 is SVGIG (reference sequence). The DNA for the CDR3 is TGTGCCTGGAGCAGGGTCAACACTGAAGCTTTCTTT. Protein product: CAWSRVNTEAFF.

This clonotype was counted ten times or more. The V and J genes are TRBV7-2 and TRBJ2-7, with 7 nucleotides matching TRBD2. The CDR3 loop spans 14 amino acids. The ends lost 5 bases at V and 1 base at J; junction bases unmatched: 5. The germline V gene has CDR1 SGHTA and CDR2 FQGNSA. The CDR3 loop reads CASSRLAESYEQYF. DNA of the CDR3: TGTGCCAGCAGCCGACTAGCCGAATCCTACGAGCAGTACTTC.

There are many counts of this clonotype. The chain couples TRBV7-9 to TRBJ2-5; TRBD2 matches 11 bases. Germline V lookup: CDR1 SEHNR, CDR2 FQNEAQ (reference sequence). The CDR3 spans 13 residues. J was trimmed by 1 base and V by 8 bases; bases with no gene match: 0. CDR3 nucleotides: TGTGCCAGCGGACTAGCGGGCCAAGAGACCCAGTACTTC. It codes for CASGLAGQETQYF.